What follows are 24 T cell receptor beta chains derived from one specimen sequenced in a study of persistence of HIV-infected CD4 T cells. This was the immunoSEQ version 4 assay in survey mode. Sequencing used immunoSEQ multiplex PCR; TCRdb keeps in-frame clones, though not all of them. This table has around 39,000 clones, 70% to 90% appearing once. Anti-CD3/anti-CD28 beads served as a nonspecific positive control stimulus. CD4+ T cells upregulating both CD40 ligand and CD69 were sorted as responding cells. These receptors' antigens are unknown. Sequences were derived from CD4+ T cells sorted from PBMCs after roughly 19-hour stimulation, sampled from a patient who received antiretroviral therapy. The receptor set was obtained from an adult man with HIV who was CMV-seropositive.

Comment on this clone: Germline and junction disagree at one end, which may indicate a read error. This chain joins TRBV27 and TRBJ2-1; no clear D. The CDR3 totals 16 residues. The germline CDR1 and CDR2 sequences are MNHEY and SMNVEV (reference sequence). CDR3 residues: CASSLQTLATYSEQFF. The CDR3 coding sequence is TGTGCCAGCAGTCTTCAGACTCTCGCTACGTACAGTGAGCAGTTCTTC.

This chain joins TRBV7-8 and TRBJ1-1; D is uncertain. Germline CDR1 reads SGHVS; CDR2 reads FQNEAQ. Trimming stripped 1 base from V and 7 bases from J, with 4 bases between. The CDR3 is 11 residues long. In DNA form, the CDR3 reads TGTGCCAGCAGCTTAGGGCGTGAAGCTTTCTTT. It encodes CASSLGREAFF.

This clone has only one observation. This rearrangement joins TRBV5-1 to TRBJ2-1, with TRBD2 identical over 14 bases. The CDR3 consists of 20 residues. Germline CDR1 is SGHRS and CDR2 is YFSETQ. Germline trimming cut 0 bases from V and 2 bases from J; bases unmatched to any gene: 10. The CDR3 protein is CASSLGLAGGTDNPYNEQFF. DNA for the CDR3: TGCGCCAGCAGCTTGGGACTAGCGGGGGGGACTGATAACCCCTACAATGAGCAGTTCTTC.

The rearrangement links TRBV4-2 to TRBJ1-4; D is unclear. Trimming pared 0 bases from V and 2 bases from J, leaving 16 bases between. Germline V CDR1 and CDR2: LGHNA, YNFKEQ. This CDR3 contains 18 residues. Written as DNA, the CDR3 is TGTGCCAGCAGCCAAGAACTCGCCTTGCAGTGGACTAATGAAAAACTGTTTTTT. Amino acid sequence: CASSQELALQWTNEKLFF.

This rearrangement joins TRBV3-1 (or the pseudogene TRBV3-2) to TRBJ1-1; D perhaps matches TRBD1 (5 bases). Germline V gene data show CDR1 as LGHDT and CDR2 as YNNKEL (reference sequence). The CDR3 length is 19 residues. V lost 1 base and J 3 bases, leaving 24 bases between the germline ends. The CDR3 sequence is CASSQGVRADFMKDTEAFF. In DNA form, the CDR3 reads TGTGCCAGCAGCCAAGGAGTCAGGGCCGATTTCATGAAGGACACTGAAGCTTTCTTT.

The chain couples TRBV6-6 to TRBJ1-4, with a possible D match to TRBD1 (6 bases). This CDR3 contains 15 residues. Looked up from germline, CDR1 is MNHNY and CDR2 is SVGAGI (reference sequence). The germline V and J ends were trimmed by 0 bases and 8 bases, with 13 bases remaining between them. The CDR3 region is CASSYSGQRKEKLFF. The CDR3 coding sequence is TGTGCCAGCAGTTACTCAGGACAGAGAAAGGAAAAACTGTTTTTT.

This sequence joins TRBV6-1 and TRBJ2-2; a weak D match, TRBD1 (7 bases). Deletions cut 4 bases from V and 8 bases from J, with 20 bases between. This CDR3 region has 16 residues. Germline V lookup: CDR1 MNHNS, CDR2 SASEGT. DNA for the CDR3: TGTGCCAGCAGTGGGGGCGACAGGGCGCGGGGAGGGGAGCTGTTTTTT. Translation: CASSGGDRARGGELFF.

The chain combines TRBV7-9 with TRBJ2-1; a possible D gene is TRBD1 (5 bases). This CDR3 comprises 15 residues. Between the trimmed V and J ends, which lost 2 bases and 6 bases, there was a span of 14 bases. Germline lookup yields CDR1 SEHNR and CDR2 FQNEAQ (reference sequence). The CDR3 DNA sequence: TGTGCCAGCAGCTTACCCAGGGAAAAGGGCAATGAGCAGTTCTTC. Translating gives CASSLPREKGNEQFF. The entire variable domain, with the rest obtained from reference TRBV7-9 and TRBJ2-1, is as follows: DTGVSQNPRHKITKRGQNVTFRCDPISEHNRLYWYRQTLGQGPEFLTYFQNEAQLEKSRLLSDRFSAERPKGSFSTLEIQRTEQGDSAMYLCASSLPREKGNEQFFGPGTRLTVL.

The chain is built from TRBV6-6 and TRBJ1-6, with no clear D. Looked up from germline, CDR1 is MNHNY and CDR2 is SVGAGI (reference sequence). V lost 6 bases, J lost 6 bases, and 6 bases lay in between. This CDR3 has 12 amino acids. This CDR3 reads CASSQSNSPLHF. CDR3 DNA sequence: TGTGCCAGCAGCCAAAGTAATTCACCCCTCCACTTT.

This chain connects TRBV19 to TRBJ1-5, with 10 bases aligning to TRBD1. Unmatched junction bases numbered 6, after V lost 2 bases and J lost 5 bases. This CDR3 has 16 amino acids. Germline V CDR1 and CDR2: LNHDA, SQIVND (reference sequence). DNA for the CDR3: TGTGCCAGTAGTATATTAGGGGGACAGGGGTATCAGCCCCAGCATTTT. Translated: CASSILGGQGYQPQHF. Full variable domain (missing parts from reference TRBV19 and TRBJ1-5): DGGITQSPKYLFRKEGQNVTLSCEQNLNHDAMYWYRQDPGQGLRLIYYSQIVNDFQKGDIAEGYSVSREKKESFPLTVTSAQKNPTAFYLCASSILGGQGYQPQHFGDGTRLSIL.

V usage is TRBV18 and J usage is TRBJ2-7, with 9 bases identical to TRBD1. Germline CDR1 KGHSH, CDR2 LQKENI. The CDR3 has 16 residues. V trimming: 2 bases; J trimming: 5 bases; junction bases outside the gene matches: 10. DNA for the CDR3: TGTGCCAGCTCACCAACCCTATGGGACAGGGTAAACGAGCAGTACTTC. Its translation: CASSPTLWDRVNEQYF. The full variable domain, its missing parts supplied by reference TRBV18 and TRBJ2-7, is NAGVMQNPRHLVRRRGQEARLRCSPMKGHSHVYWYRQLPEEGLKFMVYLQKENIIDESGMPKERFSAEFPKEGPSILRIQQVVRGDSAAYFCASSPTLWDRVNEQYFGPGTRLTVT.

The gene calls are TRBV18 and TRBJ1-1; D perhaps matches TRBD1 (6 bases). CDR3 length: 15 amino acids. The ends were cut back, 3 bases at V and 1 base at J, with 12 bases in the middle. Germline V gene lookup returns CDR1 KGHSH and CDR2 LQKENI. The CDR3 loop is CASSPRGGGNTEAFF. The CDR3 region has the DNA TGTGCCAGCTCACCCCGGGGAGGGGGGAACACTGAAGCTTTCTTT.

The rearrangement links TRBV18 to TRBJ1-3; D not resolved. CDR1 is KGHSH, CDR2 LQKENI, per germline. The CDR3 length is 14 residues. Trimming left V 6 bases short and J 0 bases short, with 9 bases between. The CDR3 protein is CASSNGYSGNTIYF. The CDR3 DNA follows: TGTGCCAGCTCGAACGGGTACTCTGGAAACACCATATATTTT.

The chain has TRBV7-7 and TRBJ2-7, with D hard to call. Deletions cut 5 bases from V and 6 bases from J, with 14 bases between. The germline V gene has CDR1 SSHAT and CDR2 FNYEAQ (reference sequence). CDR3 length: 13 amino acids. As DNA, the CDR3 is TGTGCCAGCAGCCCCGGAAACGGTCTCGAGCAGTACTTC. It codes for CASSPGNGLEQYF.

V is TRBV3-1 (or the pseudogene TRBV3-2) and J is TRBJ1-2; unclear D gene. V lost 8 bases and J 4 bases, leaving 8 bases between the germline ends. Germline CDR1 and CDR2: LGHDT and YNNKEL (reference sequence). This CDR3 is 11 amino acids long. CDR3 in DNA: TGTGCCAGCGGGGATTCCTATGGCTACACCTTC. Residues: CASGDSYGYTF.

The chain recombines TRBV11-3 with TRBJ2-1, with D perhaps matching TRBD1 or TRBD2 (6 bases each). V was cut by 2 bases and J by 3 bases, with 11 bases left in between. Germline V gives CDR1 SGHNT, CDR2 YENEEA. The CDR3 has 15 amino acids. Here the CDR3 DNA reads TGTGCCAGCAGCTTACCCGGGGGCCACTACAATGAGCAGTTCTTC. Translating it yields CASSLPGGHYNEQFF. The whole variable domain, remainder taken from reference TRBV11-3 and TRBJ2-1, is EAGVVQSPRYKIIEKKQPVAFWCNPISGHNTLYWYLQNLGQGPELLIRYENEEAVDDSQLPKDRFSAERLKGVDSTLKIQPAELGDSAVYLCASSLPGGHYNEQFFGPGTRLTVL.

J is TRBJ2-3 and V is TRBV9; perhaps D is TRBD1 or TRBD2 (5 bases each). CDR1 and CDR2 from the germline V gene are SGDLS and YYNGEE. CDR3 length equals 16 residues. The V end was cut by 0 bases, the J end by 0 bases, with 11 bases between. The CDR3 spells CASSVEGGHSTDTQYF. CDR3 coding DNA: TGTGCCAGCAGCGTAGAAGGAGGACACAGCACAGATACGCAGTATTTT.

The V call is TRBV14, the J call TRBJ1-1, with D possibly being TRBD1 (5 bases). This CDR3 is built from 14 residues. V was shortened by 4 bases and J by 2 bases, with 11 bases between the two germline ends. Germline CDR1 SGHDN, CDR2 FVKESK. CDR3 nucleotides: TGTGCCAGCAGCCCACAATGGGGCAACACTGAAGCTTTCTTT. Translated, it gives CASSPQWGNTEAFF.

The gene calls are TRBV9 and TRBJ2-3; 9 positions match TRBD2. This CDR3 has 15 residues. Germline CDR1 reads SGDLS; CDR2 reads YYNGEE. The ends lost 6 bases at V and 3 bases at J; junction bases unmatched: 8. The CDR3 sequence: CASIDPGLATDTQYF. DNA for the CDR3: TGTGCCAGCATCGATCCGGGACTAGCAACAGATACGCAGTATTTT.

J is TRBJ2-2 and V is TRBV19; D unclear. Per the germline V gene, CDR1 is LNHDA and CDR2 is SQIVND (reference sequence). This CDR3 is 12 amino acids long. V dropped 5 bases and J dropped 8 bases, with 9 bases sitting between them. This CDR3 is CASSLRKGELFF. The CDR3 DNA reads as TGTGCCAGTAGTCTTCGAAAAGGGGAGCTGTTTTTT.

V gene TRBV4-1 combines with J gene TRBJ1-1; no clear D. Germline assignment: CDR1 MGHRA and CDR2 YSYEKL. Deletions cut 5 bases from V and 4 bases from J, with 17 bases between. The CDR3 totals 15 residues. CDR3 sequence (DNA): TGCGCCAGCAGCAAAAGGGAGGTAGGGAGCACTGAAGCTTTCTTT. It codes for CASSKREVGSTEAFF.

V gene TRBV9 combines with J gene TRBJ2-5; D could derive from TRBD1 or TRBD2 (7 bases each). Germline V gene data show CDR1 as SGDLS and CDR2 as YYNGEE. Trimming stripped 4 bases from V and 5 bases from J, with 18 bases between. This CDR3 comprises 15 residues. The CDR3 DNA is TGTGCCAGCAGCTCCCCAGGGGGGGGGAAGGAGACCCAGTACTTC. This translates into CASSSPGGGKETQYF.

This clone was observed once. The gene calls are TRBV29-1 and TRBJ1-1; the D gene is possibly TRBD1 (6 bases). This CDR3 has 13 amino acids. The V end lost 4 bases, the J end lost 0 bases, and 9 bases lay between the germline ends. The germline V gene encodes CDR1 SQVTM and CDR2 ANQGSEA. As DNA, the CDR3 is TGCAGCGTTGCGGACAGCATGAACACTGAAGCTTTCTTT. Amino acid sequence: CSVADSMNTEAFF.

For the CDR3, the DNA is TGTGCCAGCAGCCGGACTAGCGGATCCCCGGGAGAGCAGTACTTC. Residues: CASSRTSGSPGEQYF. This chain connects TRBV3-1 (or the pseudogene TRBV3-2) to TRBJ2-7; 10 bases line up with TRBD2. The junction had 10 bases not matched to a gene; V was cut back by 4 bases and J by 7 bases. Germline CDR1 is LGHDT and CDR2 is YNNKEL (reference sequence). This CDR3 has 15 residues.